Each of the 14 T cell receptor beta chains below was sequenced from the same sample in a study of T cells in Graves' hyperthyroidism and ophthalmopathy. RNA transcripts provided the source from which TCR beta CDR3 regions were amplified. Researchers ran a first-round RT-PCR on the TCR CDR3 using the HTBI primer set. TCRdb used MiXCR to reprocess the multiplex PCR reads, holding one entry per CDR3 protein. The sample holds approximately 640,000 distinct CDR3 sequences, roughly a sixth seen once. Sequencing was carried out using blood. The origin of the receptors is a man in his forties or fifties with Graves' hyperthyroidism.

The chain carries TRBV4-3 and TRBJ2-1, with D perhaps being TRBD1 or TRBD2 (5 bases each). V dropped 1 base and J dropped 4 bases, with 8 bases sitting between them. In germline, CDR1 is LGHNA, CDR2 YSLEER. The CDR3 has 14 amino acids. The DNA for the CDR3 is TGCGCCAGCAGCCAAGTGAGGGGTTACAATGAGCAGTTCTTC. This codes for CASSQVRGYNEQFF.

This clonotype was seen repeatedly, ten times or more. The chain employs TRBV6-1 and TRBJ2-1, with 7 bases fitting TRBD2. The length of the CDR3 is 14 residues. In germline, CDR1 is MNHNS, CDR2 SASEGT. V was clipped by 7 bases and J by 4 bases; unmatched bases: 7. CDR3 in amino acids: CASTARAGYNEQFF. The DNA of the CDR3 is TGTGCCAGCACCGCCCGAGCGGGGTACAATGAGCAGTTCTTC.

The sample holds a few counts of this clonotype. One base away lies a much larger clone, so this may be a sequencing read error. The rearrangement links TRBV11-2 to TRBJ1-2, with TRBD1 as a possible D gene (5 bases). The CDR3 is 13 amino acids. The V gene's germline CDR1 is SGHAT and CDR2 FQNNGV. DNA for the CDR3: TGTACCAGCAGCTTAGTAGGGGCCTATGGCTACACCTTC. Its protein is CTSSLVGAYGYTF.

This clonotype was counted between two and nine times. The chain employs TRBV5-4 and TRBJ2-5; no reliable D call. Germline V gene sequence: CDR1 SGHNT, CDR2 YYREEE (reference sequence). Trimming stripped 0 bases from V and 5 bases from J, with 11 bases between. The CDR3 spans 14 residues. Here the CDR3 DNA reads TGTGCCAGCAGCTTGGTATCGAGCCGGGAGACCCAGTACTTC. Encoded protein: CASSLVSSRETQYF.

This chain connects TRBV11-1 to TRBJ2-1, with 11 bases matching TRBD2. Germline V lookup: CDR1 SGHAT, CDR2 FQDESV (reference sequence). V shed 7 bases and J 10 bases; nucleotides not matched to a gene: 15. The CDR3 has 16 amino acids. The CDR3 DNA sequence: TGTGCCAGCACATCTACTAGCGGGAGTTTTATGGGAGAGCAGTTCTTC. This encodes CASTSTSGSFMGEQFF.

A few counts support this clonotype. The V gene is TRBV4-1, the J gene TRBJ2-1; D not certain. The germline CDR1 and CDR2 sequences are MGHRA and YSYEKL. The CDR3 runs 15 residues. Trimming took off 1 base at V and 7 bases at J, with 14 bases between the two ends. The CDR3 nucleotides are TGCGCCAGCAGCCAAGTAAAACGCCTAACGAATGAGCAGTTCTTC. It yields the protein CASSQVKRLTNEQFF.

This clonotype was seen repeatedly, ten times or more. The V gene is TRBV28, the J gene TRBJ1-2; perhaps TRBD1 as D (5 bases). CDR1 is MDHEN and CDR2 is SYDVKM in the germline V gene. Trimming took 2 bases from V and 8 from J, leaving 12 bases between them. CDR3 length: 13 residues. The DNA of the CDR3 is TGTGCCAGCAGTTTACAGGGCGGGATCGGCTACACCTTC. Residues: CASSLQGGIGYTF.

This chain uses TRBV15 with TRBJ2-2, with TRBD1 matching over 10 bases. CDR3 length: 15 residues. CDR1 and CDR2 from the germline V gene are LNHNV and YYDKDF (reference sequence). V trimming: 5 bases; J trimming: 5 bases; junction bases outside the gene matches: 5. The CDR3 region is CATSPRQGATGELFF. Written as DNA, the CDR3 is TGTGCCACCAGCCCACGACAGGGGGCTACCGGGGAGCTGTTTTTT.

At least ten counts were recorded for this clonotype. The V call is TRBV28, the J call TRBJ2-1; D is undetermined. CDR1 and CDR2 (germline): MDHEN, SYDVKM. The CDR3 has 16 residues. Trimming took off 6 bases at V and 0 bases at J, with 15 bases between the two ends. The CDR3 loop is CASSLPWATSYNEQFF. The DNA of the CDR3 is TGTGCCAGCAGCCTGCCGTGGGCGACCTCCTACAATGAGCAGTTCTTC.

This clonotype came up a few times. The germline gene is not matched at one end of the junction; a read error may be the cause. This rearrangement joins TRBV15 to TRBJ2-1, with D unresolved. This CDR3 comprises 11 residues. Per germline, CDR1 LNHNV and CDR2 YYDKDF (reference sequence). CDR3 sequence: CASSKDNEQFF. In DNA form, the CDR3 reads TGTGCCTCCAGCAAAGACAATGAGCAGTTCTTC.

This clonotype was counted between two and nine times. The V and J genes are TRBV25-1 and TRBJ2-1, with D tentatively TRBD2 (5 bases). V was cut by 0 bases and J by 0 bases, with 15 bases left in between. The V gene's germline CDR1 is MGHDK and CDR2 SYGVNS. The CDR3 is 18 residues long. This chain's CDR3 is CASSEYYQRSSSYNEQFF. CDR3 DNA sequence: TGTGCCAGCAGTGAATATTACCAGCGGTCTAGCTCCTACAATGAGCAGTTCTTC.

This chain connects TRBV30 to TRBJ1-1; D unresolved. Germline-derived CDR1 and CDR2 are GTSNPN and SVGIG (reference sequence). V was shortened by 3 bases and J by 6 bases, with 8 bases between the two germline ends. The CDR3 contains 11 residues. CDR3 sequence (DNA): TGTGCCTGGAGCGAGCGGTCTGAAGCTTTCTTT. Its protein product is CAWSERSEAFF.

This clonotype was seen repeatedly, ten times or more. The CDR3 is CSALGPKETQYF. The CDR3 DNA reads TGCAGCGCCCTGGGTCCGAAAGAGACCCAGTACTTC. The chain combines TRBV29-1 with TRBJ2-5; no clear D. The CDR3 length is 12 residues. Trimming took off 7 bases at V and 3 bases at J, with 12 bases between the two ends. CDR1 and CDR2 (germline): SQVTM, ANQGSEA.

This clonotype occurred many times. In DNA, the CDR3 is TGTGCCAGCAGCTTAGGGTCTCAAGAACAGCCCCAGCATTTT. Its protein product is CASSLGSQEQPQHF. V usage is TRBV11-3 and J usage is TRBJ1-5; D is undetermined. The CDR3 has 14 amino acids. Germline CDR1 is SGHNT and CDR2 is YENEEA. V lost 1 base to trimming and J lost 7 bases, with 11 bases between them.